This T cell receptor beta chain is drawn from a study of blood T cell repertoires in COVID-19. Germline V gene lookup returns CDR1 MDHEN and CDR2 SYDVKM. This CDR3 has 15 residues. Unmatched junction bases numbered 8, after V lost 7 bases and J lost 3 bases. This clone is a singleton in its sample. As handled by the study authors: Using reference gene primer amplification, nucleated cell counts were estimated. Sequencing was performed with immunoSEQ multiplex PCR; in TCRdb, only in-frame clones are kept and a portion is missing. Clone size and V and J calls were adopted from that table, with D and trimming inferred from the DNA. The sample has 60,000 or so clones, roughly 84% seen once.

This receptor was taken from a man aged 25-45 years with COVID-19, enrolled during active disease. The sequenced material came from peripheral blood. The V and J genes are TRBV28 and TRBJ1-5; TRBD1 matches at 8 bases. As DNA, the CDR3 is TGTGCCAGCATACTTCGGACAGGGTTCAATCAGCCCCAGCATTTT. Its translation: CASILRTGFNQPQHF.